This is a list of T cell receptor beta chains from one sample in a study of blood T cell repertoires in COVID-19. The method was immunoSEQ multiplex PCR; TCRdb's version includes in-frame clones alone and lacks a portion of them. The sample has about 190,000 clones, around nine tenths seen once; the top ten hold about 2.1%. The sample taken for sequencing was peripheral blood. The origin of the receptors is a man in his 70s with active or convalescent COVID-19. Both conserved end residues are part of each CDR3. The order of the fields is J gene, V gene, D gene, clone size, CDR3 protein, CDR3 DNA. The D gene is left open where the match is weak. Not all rows give a size; the values are once, few, many and, for expanded clones, a class.

>TRBJ2-3|TRBV15|TRBD2|once
CATSRERTSGHTDTQYF
TGTGCCACCAGCAGAGAGAGGACTAGCGGGCACACAGATACGCAGTATTTT
>TRBJ1-3|TRBV25-1|-|-
CASSEYEQSSGNTIYF
TGTGCCAGCAGTGAATATGAACAGAGCTCTGGAAACACCATATATTTT
>TRBJ2-2|TRBV7-2|-|-
CASSLGGFAGELFF
TGTGCCAGCAGCTTAGGAGGATTCGCCGGGGAGCTGTTTTTT
>TRBJ1-5|TRBV28|-|-
CASSPLPRVQPQHF
TGTGCCAGCAGCCCACTACCCAGGGTTCAGCCCCAGCATTTT
>TRBJ1-1|TRBV4-3|-|-
CASSQDTAGGATEAFF
TGCGCCAGCAGCCAAGATACGGCGGGGGGAGCCACTGAAGCTTTCTTT
>TRBJ2-1|TRBV14|TRBD2|-
CASSQGGGIINEQFF
TGTGCCAGCAGCCAAGGCGGGGGAATTATTAATGAGCAGTTCTTC
>TRBJ2-1|TRBV3-1/TRBV3-2|-|-
CASSPGRGRNEQFF
TGTGCCAGCAGCCCGGGCAGAGGGAGGAATGAGCAGTTCTTC
>TRBJ2-5|TRBV10-1|-|-
CASSEPSGGTEQETQYF
TGCGCCAGCAGTGAACCCTCGGGGGGGACAGAGCAAGAGACCCAGTACTTC
>TRBJ2-1|TRBV4-3|TRBD2|-
CASAHILAAEYNEQFF
TGCGCCAGCGCGCACATACTAGCGGCAGAGTACAATGAGCAGTTCTTC
>TRBJ2-4|TRBV7-2|-|-
CASSFLSGGENIQYF
TGTGCCAGCAGCTTTCTCTCGGGGGGCGAAAACATTCAGTACTTC
>TRBJ1-6|TRBV5-1|-|-
CASSPRFRDSPLHF
TGCGCCAGCAGCCCCAGATTTCGGGATTCACCCCTCCACTTT
>TRBJ1-2|TRBV18|-|-
CASSADSQYGYTF
TGTGCCAGCTCAGCAGACAGCCAATATGGCTACACCTTC
>TRBJ2-5|TRBV7-2|-|-
CASSFGQGETQYF
TGTGCCAGCAGCTTTGGCCAGGGAGAGACCCAGTACTTC
>TRBJ2-3|TRBV12-3/TRBV12-4|-|-
CASQHADTQYF
TGTGCCAGCCAACATGCAGATACGCAGTATTTT
>TRBJ1-1|TRBV5-1|-|-
CASMGGGNTEAFF
TGCGCCAGCATGGGGGGTGGGAACACTGAAGCTTTCTTT
>TRBJ2-3|TRBV28|TRBD2|once
CASSPLLAGPTTDTQYF
TGTGCCAGCAGTCCCCTACTAGCGGGGCCCACCACAGATACGCAGTATTTT
>TRBJ2-5|TRBV6-1|-|-
CASSENSSPQETQYF
TGTGCCAGCAGTGAAAACAGCTCCCCTCAAGAGACCCAGTACTTC
>TRBJ2-3|TRBV27|-|-
CASSLIQAWGTDTQYF
TGTGCCAGCAGTTTAATACAGGCCTGGGGCACAGATACGCAGTATTTT
>TRBJ1-1|TRBV19|-|-
CASSIVAQGGTEAFF
TGTGCCAGTAGTATAGTAGCTCAGGGTGGCACTGAAGCTTTCTTT
>TRBJ1-5|TRBV3-1/TRBV3-2|-|-
CASSQDGAAHQPQHF
TGTGCCAGCAGCCAAGATGGGGCAGCTCATCAGCCCCAGCATTTT
>TRBJ2-7|TRBV5-6|TRBD1|-
CASSTGQGAYEQYF
TGTGCCAGCAGCACGGGACAGGGGGCCTACGAGCAGTACTTC
>TRBJ2-1|TRBV7-9|TRBD2|few
CASSGSGGAHEQFF
TGTGCCAGCAGCGGAAGCGGGGGGGCCCATGAGCAGTTCTTC
>TRBJ2-2|TRBV27|-|-
CASSLSNPLPTVGELFF
TGTGCCAGCAGTTTATCGAACCCCCTACCTACGGTCGGGGAGCTGTTTTTT
>TRBJ2-1|TRBV27|-|once
CASKLQARSSYNEQFF
TGTGCCAGCAAATTACAGGCAAGAAGCTCCTACAATGAGCAGTTCTTC
>TRBJ1-1|TRBV5-1|-|-
CASSLGSLSPEAFF
TGCGCCAGCAGCTTGGGGTCACTAAGTCCTGAAGCTTTCTTT
>TRBJ1-5|TRBV15|TRBD1|few
CATSSRTGGTQPQHF
TGTGCCACCAGCTCACGGACAGGGGGCACTCAGCCCCAGCATTTT
>TRBJ1-1|TRBV2|-|-
CASRKRGNTEAFF
TGTGCCAGCAGGAAAAGGGGTAACACTGAAGCTTTCTTT
>TRBJ1-5|TRBV6-1|-|-
CASSAAGNNQPQHF
TGTGCCAGCAGTGCTGCAGGGAACAATCAGCCCCAGCATTTT
>TRBJ2-7|TRBV18|TRBD1|-
CASSPLSGQGTYEQYF
TGTGCCAGCTCACCACTTTCAGGACAGGGCACCTACGAGCAGTACTTC
>TRBJ1-6|TRBV6-5|-|once
CASSYGHSNSPLHF
TGTGCCAGCAGTTACGGACACTCTAATTCACCCCTCCACTTT
>TRBJ1-2|TRBV2|-|once
CASSASNYGYTF
TGTGCCAGCAGCGCGTCTAACTATGGCTACACCTTC
>TRBJ2-2|TRBV3-1/TRBV3-2|TRBD1|-
CASSQRDRGLNTGELFF
TGTGCCAGCAGCCAGAGGGACAGGGGCTTAAACACCGGGGAGCTGTTTTTT
>TRBJ2-6|TRBV30|-|-
CAWSAGNSGANVLTF
TGTGCCTGGAGCGCAGGAAATTCTGGGGCCAACGTCCTGACTTTC
>TRBJ2-5|TRBV5-1|-|-
CASSPGSGEETQYF
TGCGCCAGCAGCCCCGGGTCAGGGGAGGAGACCCAGTACTTC
>TRBJ2-5|TRBV3-1/TRBV3-2|-|once
CASSQGGGETQYF
TGTGCCAGCAGCCAAGGTGGCGGAGAGACCCAGTACTTC
>TRBJ2-3|TRBV28|-|-
CASSLRGRGTDTQYF
TGTGCCAGCAGTTTAAGGGGAAGGGGCACAGATACGCAGTATTTT
>TRBJ1-6|TRBV3-1/TRBV3-2|-|-
CASSQARRALHF
TGTGCCAGCAGCCAAGCGCGACGGGCCCTCCACTTT
>TRBJ1-4|TRBV18|TRBD1|once
CASSSDRVSSGEKLFF
TGTGCCAGCTCGTCGGACAGGGTATCATCGGGTGAAAAACTGTTTTTT
>TRBJ2-7|TRBV30|-|-
CAWSLGQSYEQYF
TGTGCCTGGAGCCTCGGACAGTCCTACGAGCAGTACTTC
>TRBJ2-5|TRBV5-5|-|-
CASSPRGMGQETQYF
TGTGCCAGCAGCCCAAGGGGGATGGGTCAAGAGACCCAGTACTTC
>TRBJ2-2|TRBV11-3|-|-
CASSLLPGAGELFF
TGTGCCAGCAGCCTACTCCCCGGGGCCGGGGAGCTGTTTTTT
>TRBJ2-5|TRBV7-9|-|-
CASSSPNNQETQYF
TGTGCCAGCAGCTCACCAAACAACCAAGAGACCCAGTACTTC